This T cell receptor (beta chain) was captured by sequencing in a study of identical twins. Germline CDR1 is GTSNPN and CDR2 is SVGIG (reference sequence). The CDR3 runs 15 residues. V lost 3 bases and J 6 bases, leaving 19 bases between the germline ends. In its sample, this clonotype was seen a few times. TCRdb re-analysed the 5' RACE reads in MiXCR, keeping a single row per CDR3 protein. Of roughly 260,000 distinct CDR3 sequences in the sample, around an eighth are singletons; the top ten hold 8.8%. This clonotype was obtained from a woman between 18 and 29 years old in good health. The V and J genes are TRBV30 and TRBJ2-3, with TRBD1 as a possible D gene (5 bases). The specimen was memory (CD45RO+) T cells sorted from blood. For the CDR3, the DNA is TGTGCCTGGAGGGCAGGGCAGTCAACTTTGGATACGCAGTATTTT. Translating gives CAWRAGQSTLDTQYF.